The 6 T cell receptor beta chains presented below share a single source sample, sequenced in a study of shared clonotypes between healthy human individuals. Using immunoSEQ multiplex PCR, the repertoire was profiled, and TCRdb retains in-frame clones only, with some absent. The repertoire holds about 1.1 million clones, with roughly 80% as singletons. The material sequenced was memory CD4+ T cells from PBMCs. The subset was: CD45RA-negative fraction. The receptor set was obtained from a man aged 18 to 30 in good health. Some clones in this sample may be carry-over from other donors' samples.

This clone has only one observation. The chain couples TRBV6-6 to TRBJ1-2, with 7 bases that match TRBD1. Germline lookup yields CDR1 MNHNY and CDR2 SVGAGI (reference sequence). The CDR3 runs to 15 residues. The trim removed 5 bases at V and 4 bases at J, leaving 10 bases unmatched. The CDR3, as DNA: TGTGCCAGCAGTCCCGGGACAGCCGCAATCTATGGCTACACCTTC. This sequence encodes CASSPGTAAIYGYTF.

The chain carries TRBV7-9 and TRBJ2-5; D is ambiguous. The CDR3 extends over 15 amino acids. Deletions cut 7 bases from V and 1 base from J, with 16 bases between. From germline, CDR1 is SEHNR and CDR2 FQNEAQ (reference sequence). CDR3 sequence reads: CASNRAGMGQETQYF. CDR3 DNA: TGTGCCAGCAACCGTGCAGGTATGGGCCAAGAGACCCAGTACTTC.

The gene calls are TRBV11-3 and TRBJ1-2; 11 bases fit TRBD1. The germline gives CDR1 SGHNT, CDR2 YENEEA. The CDR3 sequence is 16 residues long. V lost 0 bases to trimming and J lost 8 bases; unmatched junction nucleotides: 8. CDR3 sequence reads: CASSLDRDRGVEGYTF. The CDR3 nucleotides read TGTGCCAGCAGCTTAGATCGGGACAGGGGGGTTGAGGGCTACACCTTC.

The chain employs TRBV7-8 and TRBJ2-5; 8 bases map to TRBD2. CDR1 and CDR2 (germline): SGHVS, FQNEAQ. The junction had 11 bases not matched to a gene; V was cut back by 5 bases and J by 3 bases. This CDR3 has 16 residues. Here the CDR3 DNA reads TGTGCCAGCAGCCCCAGGGTAGCGGGAAGGGAAGAGACCCAGTACTTC. It encodes CASSPRVAGREETQYF.

The chain employs TRBV7-9 and TRBJ1-4; possible D gene TRBD1, 6 bases. Germline V CDR1 and CDR2: SEHNR, FQNEAQ (reference sequence). This CDR3 is 15 amino acids long. With 5 bases removed from V and 1 base from J, the gap between germline ends came to 11 bases. The CDR3 sequence is CASSLRGLTNEKLFF. For the CDR3, the DNA is TGTGCCAGCAGCCTCAGGGGACTAACTAATGAAAAACTGTTTTTT.

The CDR3 DNA reads as TGTGCCAGCAGCCCCGATTTGGCAGATACGCAGTATTTT. This codes for CASSPDLADTQYF. This rearrangement joins TRBV7-3 to TRBJ2-3; D is ambiguous. Deletions cut 5 bases from V and 4 bases from J, with 10 bases between. Germline lookup yields CDR1 SGHTA and CDR2 FQGTGA. The CDR3 totals 13 residues.